This TCR beta chain is drawn from a study of blood T cell repertoires in COVID-19. About the study: The United States, Italy and Spain supplied acute and convalescent COVID-19 samples. Sources were T cells, B-cell-depleted T cells, or PBMCs; the material itself was cDNA or gDNA.

How the authors handled the data: Amplification with reference gene primers provided the estimates of nucleated cell counts. Repertoires were generated with immunoSEQ multiplex PCR, while TCRdb's copy carries only in-frame clones and drops some. The V and J calls and clone size come from that table; D and trimming were worked out from the DNA. The data hold fewer than 80,000 clones, with 85% to 90% observed a single time. V was trimmed by 1 base and J by 8 bases, leaving 6 bases between them. The V gene's germline CDR1 is SGHNT and CDR2 YYREEE (reference sequence). The CDR3 spans 11 residues. The chain is built from TRBV5-4 and TRBJ1-2; D is unclear. The origin of this receptor is a man in his 70s with acute or convalescent COVID-19. Sequenced input: peripheral blood. This CDR3 reads CASSLREGYTF. CDR3 nucleotide sequence: TGTGCCAGCAGCTTGAGGGAGGGCTACACCTTC.